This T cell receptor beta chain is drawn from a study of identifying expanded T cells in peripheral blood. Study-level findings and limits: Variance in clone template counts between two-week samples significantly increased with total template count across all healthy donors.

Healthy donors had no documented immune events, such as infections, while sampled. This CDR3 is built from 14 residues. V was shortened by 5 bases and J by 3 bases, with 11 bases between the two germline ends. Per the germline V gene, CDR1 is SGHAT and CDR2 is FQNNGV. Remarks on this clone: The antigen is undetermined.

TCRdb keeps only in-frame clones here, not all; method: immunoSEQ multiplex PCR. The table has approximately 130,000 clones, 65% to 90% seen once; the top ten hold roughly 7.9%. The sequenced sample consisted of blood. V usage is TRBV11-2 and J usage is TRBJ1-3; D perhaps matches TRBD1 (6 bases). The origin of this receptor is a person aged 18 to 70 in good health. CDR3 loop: CASSVRGVGNTIYF. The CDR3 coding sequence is TGTGCCAGCAGCGTCAGGGGAGTTGGAAACACCATATATTTT.